A selection of T cell receptor beta chains follows, all from one sample in a study of blood T cell repertoires in COVID-19. Here immunoSEQ multiplex PCR was the method, and the copy in TCRdb shows in-frame clones only, minus some. The repertoire includes some 180,000 clones, around 82% of them detected once, and roughly a tenth sits in the top ten. Sequencing used peripheral blood. These receptor sequences come from a man aged 65 to 85 with active or convalescent COVID-19. The CDR3 runs from the conserved cysteine through the conserved F or W. The order of the fields is clone size, J gene, D gene, V gene, CDR3 DNA, CDR3 protein. A D gene is named only where the DNA matches it firmly. Clone size, where shown, is once, few, many, or a class for clones that have expanded.

-	TRBJ1-1	-	TRBV7-2	TGTGCCAGCAGCCCTCAGGGGTTTGTCACTGAAGCTTTCTTT	CASSPQGFVTEAFF
-	TRBJ2-1	-	TRBV25-1	TGTGCCACCTTGAGAGGGTACAATGAGCAGTTCTTC	CATLRGYNEQFF
-	TRBJ2-7	-	TRBV6-5	TGTGCCAGCAGTCCCCGGGACATCTTCTACGAGCAGTACTTC	CASSPRDIFYEQYF
-	TRBJ2-7	-	TRBV19	TGTGCCAGTAGGGCCCCGGGTGCAGGGGAGTACGAGCAGTACTTC	CASRAPGAGEYEQYF
-	TRBJ2-1	-	TRBV9	TGTGCCAGCAGCACGACATCGACAGGTGAGCAGTTCTTC	CASSTTSTGEQFF
once	TRBJ1-6	-	TRBV7-8	TGTGCCAGCAGCTTTCGGGGGGGGGAATCACCCCTCCACTTT	CASSFRGGESPLHF
-	TRBJ2-5	-	TRBV15	TGTGCCACCAGCAACCGGGGAGAGACCCAGTACTTC	CATSNRGETQYF
-	TRBJ2-1	-	TRBV6-4	TGTGCCAGCAGTGCCATCTCCGGGACACCGAATGAGCAGTTCTTC	CASSAISGTPNEQFF
-	TRBJ2-2	TRBD2	TRBV7-3	TGTGCCAGCAGCTCGTACCCGGGACTAGCGGTCACCGGGGAGCTGTTTTTT	CASSSYPGLAVTGELFF
-	TRBJ1-2	-	TRBV5-6	TGTGCCAGCAGCGTCGGCGTGACACTGAACTATGGCTACACCTTC	CASSVGVTLNYGYTF
-	TRBJ2-7	TRBD1	TRBV19	TGTGCCAGCTCTCCGGGACAGGGTTTTGGCGAGCAGTACTTC	CASSPGQGFGEQYF
few	TRBJ1-2	-	TRBV9	TGTGCCAGCAGCTTCGCAGGGGTTGGCTACACCTTC	CASSFAGVGYTF
-	TRBJ1-1	-	TRBV2	TGTGCCAGCACCCCACCTGCCGGGTTCCGGTCGAACACTGAAGCTTTCTTT	CASTPPAGFRSNTEAFF
-	TRBJ1-4	TRBD1	TRBV6-1	TGTGCCAGCAGTGAAAGGGGGGACAGGGGTGGCGAAAAACTGTTTTTT	CASSERGDRGGEKLFF
-	TRBJ2-7	TRBD2	TRBV5-6	TGTGCCAGCAGCTTGGGGTGGACTAGCTCCTACGAGCAGTACTTC	CASSLGWTSSYEQYF
-	TRBJ2-5	-	TRBV6-5	TGTGCCAGCACCTCGTTTGGCCGTGGGACCCAGTACTTC	CASTSFGRGTQYF
-	TRBJ2-5	-	TRBV6-5	TGTGCCAGCAGCCCGACAGGAGGCGAGACCCAGTACTTC	CASSPTGGETQYF
-	TRBJ2-7	TRBD1	TRBV27	TGTGCCAGCAGTTTAGTCCAGGGGGCTCCCTACGAGCAGTACTTC	CASSLVQGAPYEQYF
-	TRBJ1-2	-	TRBV4-3	TGCGCCAGCAGCCAGGAACTCCAGGATGGCTACACCTTC	CASSQELQDGYTF
-	TRBJ1-1	TRBD1	TRBV5-1	TGCGCCAGCAGCTGGGACAGTAACACTGAAGCTTTCTTT	CASSWDSNTEAFF
-	TRBJ2-2	-	TRBV11-2	TGTGCCAGCAGCCGCGACACCGGGGAGCTGTTTTTT	CASSRDTGELFF
few	TRBJ1-5	-	TRBV15	TGTGCCACCAGCTTGGCAGGCGGCAATCAGCCCCAGCATTTT	CATSLAGGNQPQHF
few	TRBJ1-5	TRBD1	TRBV19	TGTGCCAGTAGTATACGCTTGGCAGGGGGTAATCAGCCCCAGCATTTT	CASSIRLAGGNQPQHF
-	TRBJ2-5	-	TRBV30	TGTGCCTGGAGTCGTGGAGGGGACGAGACCCAGTACTTC	CAWSRGGDETQYF
-	TRBJ1-1	TRBD1	TRBV29-1	TGCAGCGCCGGGACAGGTGGGGACACTGAAGCTTTCTTT	CSAGTGGDTEAFF
-	TRBJ2-5	TRBD1	TRBV7-9	TGTGCCAGCAGCCCCAGGGACAGGTGGATAGAGACCCAGTACTTC	CASSPRDRWIETQYF
-	TRBJ2-7	-	TRBV11-2	TGTGCCAGCAGTTCTACAGGGATTGTCTACGAGCAGTACTTC	CASSSTGIVYEQYF
once	TRBJ2-1	TRBD2	TRBV7-8	TGTGCCAGCAGCTTAGATTCGACTAGCGGGGGTTACAATGAGCAGTTCTTC	CASSLDSTSGGYNEQFF
once	TRBJ1-5	-	TRBV7-2	TGTGCCAGCAGCCCTGACAGCCGCAATCAGCCCCAGCATTTT	CASSPDSRNQPQHF
-	TRBJ2-5	-	TRBV7-6	TGTGCCAGCAGCTTAGCGATCAGGACACAAGAGACCCAGTACTTC	CASSLAIRTQETQYF
few	TRBJ1-5	-	TRBV7-8	TGTGCCAGCAGCTTAGTGGCTGGCAATCAGCCCCAGCATTTT	CASSLVAGNQPQHF
-	TRBJ2-1	TRBD2	TRBV4-3	TGCGCCAGCAGCCTTAACCTAGCGGGAGGCTCCTACAATGAGCAGTTCTTC	CASSLNLAGGSYNEQFF
once	TRBJ2-1	-	TRBV24-1	TGTGCCACCACAGGGGCCCCCTACAATGAGCAGTTCTTC	CATTGAPYNEQFF
once	TRBJ2-5	-	TRBV27	TGTGCCAGCAGAATCATACAGGGTGGGGGCCGGGAGACCCAGTACTTC	CASRIIQGGGRETQYF
-	TRBJ1-1	TRBD1	TRBV18	TGTGCCAGCTCACCAAGACAGGGGGGAATGACTGAAGCTTTCTTT	CASSPRQGGMTEAFF
-	TRBJ2-1	TRBD1	TRBV7-9	TGTGCCAGCAGCTCACGGACAGGGCCCTACAATGAGCAGTTCTTC	CASSSRTGPYNEQFF
once	TRBJ1-2	-	TRBV27	TGTGCCAGCAGTTTATCCGGGATCCCACTCCAGAATGGCTACACCTTC	CASSLSGIPLQNGYTF
once	TRBJ1-4	-	TRBV9	TGTGCCAGCAGCGTAGGGACAGACGCAACTAATGAAAAACTGTTTTTT	CASSVGTDATNEKLFF
-	TRBJ1-2	-	TRBV11-2	TGTGCCAGCAGCATGACAGTTTCCTATGGCTACACCTTC	CASSMTVSYGYTF
few	TRBJ1-2	TRBD1	TRBV6-6	TGTGCCAGCACATGGACAGGGGACTATGGCTACACCTTC	CASTWTGDYGYTF
-	TRBJ2-5	TRBD2	TRBV5-1	TGCGCCAGCAGCCGAAGGGCTAGCGGGGGGGCCGGGGAGACCCAGTACTTC	CASSRRASGGAGETQYF
-	TRBJ2-1	TRBD2	TRBV7-9	TGTGCCAGCAGCACCTACGGACTAGCGGGGGACTGGGAGCAGTTCTTC	CASSTYGLAGDWEQFF
-	TRBJ1-5	-	TRBV10-2	TGCGCCAGCAGTGTTACAGGGCCCTATAGCAATCAGCCCCAGCATTTT	CASSVTGPYSNQPQHF
-	TRBJ2-6	-	TRBV7-2	TGTGCCAGCCCCCGGAGAGGGCTCTCTGGGGCCAACGTCCTGACTTTC	CASPRRGLSGANVLTF
once	TRBJ2-3	TRBD2	TRBV5-4	TGTGCCAGCAGTCGTAGCGGGAGAGTAGGAGATACGCAGTATTTT	CASSRSGRVGDTQYF
-	TRBJ2-5	TRBD2	TRBV5-1	TGCGCCAGCAGCTTGGTACCCGGGACTAGCGGGAGGGCTGAGCCAGAAGAGACCCAGTACTTC	CASSLVPGTSGRAEPEETQYF
-	TRBJ1-4	-	TRBV25-1	TGTGCCAGCAGTGAAAGGGGAACTAATGAAAAACTGTTTTTT	CASSERGTNEKLFF
-	TRBJ1-2	-	TRBV2	TGTGCCAGCAGTGGGACAGCGATTAACTATGGCTACACCTTC	CASSGTAINYGYTF
-	TRBJ1-6	-	TRBV9	TGTGCCAGCAGCGTAGGGGGGCTGTCGATCTTAGATAATTCACCCCTCCACTTT	CASSVGGLSILDNSPLHF
-	TRBJ2-1	TRBD2	TRBV9	TGTGCCAGCAGCGTAGCCCTCGCCTGGGGACTAGCAGACAATGAGCAGTTCTTC	CASSVALAWGLADNEQFF
-	TRBJ2-7	TRBD1	TRBV25-1	TGTGCCAGCGGGGAGACAGGGGTGGGAGAGCAGTACTTC	CASGETGVGEQYF
many	TRBJ2-7	-	TRBV27	TGTGCCAGCAGTTTAAGGGAGACCTACGAGCAGTACTTC	CASSLRETYEQYF
-	TRBJ2-7	TRBD1	TRBV29-1	TGCAGCGTCGAAACGGGACAGGGAATACCCTACGAGCAGTACTTC	CSVETGQGIPYEQYF
once	TRBJ2-7	TRBD1	TRBV7-2	TGTGCCAGCAGCTTACTGGGACAGGGCTACGAGCAGTACTTC	CASSLLGQGYEQYF
-	TRBJ2-7	TRBD1	TRBV11-2	TGTGCCAGCAGCCACCGGGACAGGGGCGAGCAGTACTTC	CASSHRDRGEQYF